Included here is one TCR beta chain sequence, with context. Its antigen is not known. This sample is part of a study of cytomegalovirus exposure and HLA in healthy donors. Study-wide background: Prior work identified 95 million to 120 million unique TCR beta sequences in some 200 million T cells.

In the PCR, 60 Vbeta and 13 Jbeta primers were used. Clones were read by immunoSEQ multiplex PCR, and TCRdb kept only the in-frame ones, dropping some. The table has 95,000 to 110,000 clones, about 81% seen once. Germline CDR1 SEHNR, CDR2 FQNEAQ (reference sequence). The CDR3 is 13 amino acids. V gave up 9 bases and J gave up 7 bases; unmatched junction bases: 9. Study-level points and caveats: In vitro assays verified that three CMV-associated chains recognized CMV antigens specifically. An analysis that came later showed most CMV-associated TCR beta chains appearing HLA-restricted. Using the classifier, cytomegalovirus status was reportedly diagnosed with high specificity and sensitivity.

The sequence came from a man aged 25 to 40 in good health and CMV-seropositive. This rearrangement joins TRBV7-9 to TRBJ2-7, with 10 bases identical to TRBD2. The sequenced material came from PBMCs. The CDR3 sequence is CASQRGGGREQYF. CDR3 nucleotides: TGTGCCAGTCAGCGGGGGGGAGGGAGGGAGCAGTACTTC.